This T cell receptor (beta chain) was retrieved from a study of Graves' ophthalmopathy and Graves' hyperthyroidism. Amplification of TCR beta CDR3 regions used RNA transcripts. RT-PCR was first run with HTBI primers, then multiplex PCR in a second round. TCRdb reanalysed the multiplex PCR reads using MiXCR and keeps one entry per CDR3 protein. There are about 700,000 distinct CDR3 sequences in the sample; just over 40% occur only once, and under 3.5% lies in the top ten. Regarding this clonotype: Germline is not matched at one junction end, which may reflect a read error.

There are 12 residues in the CDR3. CDR1 and CDR2 (germline): SGHAT, FQDESV (reference sequence). This rearrangement joins TRBV11-1 to TRBJ1-1; D unresolved. The sequencing input was peripheral blood. This receptor was obtained from an adult man with Graves' ophthalmopathy. CDR3 amino acids: CASSLVNTETFF. The CDR3 coding sequence is TGTGCCAGCAGCTTGGTGAACACTGAAACTTTCTTT.